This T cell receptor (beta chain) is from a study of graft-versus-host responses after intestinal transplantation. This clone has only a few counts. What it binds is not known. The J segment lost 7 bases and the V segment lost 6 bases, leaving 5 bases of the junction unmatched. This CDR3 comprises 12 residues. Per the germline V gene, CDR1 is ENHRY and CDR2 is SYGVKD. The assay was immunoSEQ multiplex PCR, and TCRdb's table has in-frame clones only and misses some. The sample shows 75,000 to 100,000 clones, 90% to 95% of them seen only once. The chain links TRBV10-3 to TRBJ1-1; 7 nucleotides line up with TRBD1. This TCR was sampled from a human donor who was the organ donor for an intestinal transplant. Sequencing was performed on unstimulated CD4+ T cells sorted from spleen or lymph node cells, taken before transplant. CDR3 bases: TGTGCCATCAGCGCGACAGGGATTGAAGCTTTCTTT. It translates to CAISATGIEAFF.